A selection of T cell receptor beta chains follows, all from one sample in a study of T cell repertoires in cytomegalovirus infection. Their target antigens are unknown. TCRdb passed the reads through MiXCR, listing each CDR3 protein once. This sample has about 69,000 distinct CDR3 sequences, with around 27% found just once. Sequenced here: CD8+ T cells from cultured PBMCs, sampled from culture after CMV antigen stimulation. All receptors come from a human donor in good health (CMV status not recorded). Some clones in this sample may be carry-over from other donors' samples. CDR3s leave out the opening cysteine and the closing phenylalanine or tryptophan.

j_call | v_call | cdr3_aa
TRBJ1-5 | TRBV12-3/TRBV12-4 | ASSLAGGNQPQH
TRBJ2-5 | TRBV24-1 | ATSDRKLAGGGETQY
TRBJ1-1 | TRBV19 | ASSIDLYGTEAF
TRBJ2-5 | TRBV5-1 | ASRLTTGNPQETQY
TRBJ2-7 | TRBV15 | ATSRVAGSSYEQY
TRBJ1-5 | TRBV4-3 | ASSQDRTANQPQH
TRBJ1-5 | TRBV15 | ATSRDLTGSGGNQPQH
TRBJ2-2 | TRBV4-1 | ASSQGAGGGTGELF
TRBJ1-3 | TRBV7-2 | ASSLAGASGNTIY
TRBJ2-7 | TRBV6-1 | ASSRSGVVAYEQY
TRBJ2-7 | TRBV5-6 | ASSGGDRSYEQY
TRBJ2-3 | TRBV27 | ASSPRPSTDTQY
TRBJ1-1 | TRBV4-3 | ASSQDTGGPTEAF
TRBJ1-5 | TRBV27 | ASSSRQGSGNQPQH
TRBJ2-7 | TRBV11-2 | ASSLGGRGYEQY
TRBJ2-7 | TRBV7-9 | ASSPASGYEQY
TRBJ2-7 | TRBV6-2/TRBV6-3 | ASSYRRRSGSPHEQY
TRBJ1-1 | TRBV28 | ASTSSFGGKDTEAF
TRBJ2-7 | TRBV7-2 | ASSLSVGERKYEQY
TRBJ2-3 | TRBV7-2 | ASSLGGRWQDTQY
TRBJ2-2 | TRBV7-6 | ASSLSVTGELF
TRBJ2-3 | TRBV4-1 | ASSQEVAGGSTDTQY
TRBJ1-1 | TRBV6-1 | ASSEVEGTEAF
TRBJ2-2 | TRBV12-3/TRBV12-4 | ASRKGTVGTGELF
TRBJ2-7 | TRBV15 | ATSRDMDRDYEQY
TRBJ2-1 | TRBV28 | ASSFGHRKYNEQF
TRBJ2-1 | TRBV29-1 | SVEGGGGSSYNEQF
TRBJ2-3 | TRBV11-2 | ASSLPGLAGLYTQY
TRBJ2-1 | TRBV6-1 | ASSRTSGNYNEQF
TRBJ2-1 | TRBV3-1 | ASSQAYNEQF
TRBJ2-1 | TRBV18 | ASSPKDNEQF
TRBJ1-5 | TRBV11-2 | ASSLGIGEAQPQH
TRBJ1-6 | TRBV12-3/TRBV12-4 | ASSRDRSSYNSPLH
TRBJ2-3 | TRBV4-1 | ASSLSDGATSTDTQY
TRBJ2-1 | TRBV24-1 | ATSDSLAGSSYNEQF
TRBJ1-2 | TRBV12-3/TRBV12-4 | ASSSDGGYGYT
TRBJ2-2 | TRBV5-6 | ASSPGGGELF
TRBJ1-2 | TRBV7-6 | ASSLARDREEGYT
TRBJ2-7 | TRBV11-2 | ASSSEGGEGSREQY
TRBJ1-2 | TRBV4-3 | ASSQDRIDYGYT
TRBJ2-3 | TRBV7-3 | ASSLKGGGPVPDTQY
TRBJ2-1 | TRBV7-9 | ASSYSGYNEQF
TRBJ2-7 | TRBV7-9 | ASSPHGGSEQY
TRBJ2-1 | TRBV2 | ASSEYLAGGANEQF